These T cell receptor beta chains were read from a single sample in a study of blood T cell repertoires in COVID-19. Assay used: immunoSEQ multiplex PCR; TCRdb lists only in-frame clones, some missing. The table records about 150,000 clones, 70% to 85% of them present only once. Sequenced: peripheral blood. The source of these receptors is a man in his fifties or sixties who had recovered from COVID-19. The CDR3 runs from the conserved cysteine through the conserved F or W. The order of the fields is clone size, D gene, J gene, V gene, CDR3 protein, CDR3 DNA. D genes are given only for firm matches. Clone sizes are given selectively: once, few, many, or a class where the clone is expanded.

. | TRBD1 | TRBJ2-1 | TRBV5-4 | CASSNPGQGGYEQFF | TGTGCCAGCAGCAACCCGGGACAGGGGGGCTATGAGCAGTTCTTC
. | . | TRBJ1-6 | TRBV15 | CATSRGEQGGSPLHF | TGTGCCACCAGCAGGGGGGAACAGGGTGGGTCACCCCTCCACTTT
. | . | TRBJ1-1 | TRBV19 | CASSREAAQAFF | TGTGCCAGTAGTAGGGAGGCGGCACAAGCTTTCTTT
. | TRBD1 | TRBJ1-6 | TRBV5-6 | CASNSGTGHSPLHF | TGTGCCAGCAATTCGGGGACAGGACATTCACCCCTCCACTTT
. | . | TRBJ2-3 | TRBV28 | CASSSPSGSTDTQYF | TGTGCCAGCAGTTCCCCCAGCGGATCCACAGATACGCAGTATTTT
. | . | TRBJ2-6 | TRBV5-1 | CASSLGQSSGANVLTF | TGCGCCAGCAGCCTCGGACAGAGCTCTGGGGCCAACGTCCTGACTTTC
. | . | TRBJ2-6 | TRBV5-4 | CATLGRGEHSGANVLTF | TGTGCCACCCTAGGTCGGGGTGAGCACTCTGGGGCCAACGTCCTGACTTTC
. | . | TRBJ1-1 | TRBV5-1 | CASNPSRAGSLTEAFF | TGCGCCAGCAACCCCTCGAGGGCAGGCTCTTTAACTGAAGCTTTCTTT
few | TRBD1 | TRBJ2-7 | TRBV7-2 | CASSLGQGEGLYF | TGTGCCAGCAGCCTCGGACAGGGCGAAGGTTTATACTTC
. | TRBD2 | TRBJ2-3 | TRBV3-1/TRBV3-2 | CASSQDTRGGGGPDTQYF | TGTGCCAGCAGCCAAGATACCCGCGGGGGGGGAGGGCCAGATACGCAGTATTTT